The rows below give T cell receptor beta chains drawn from one sample of a study of cytomegalovirus exposure and HLA in healthy donors. Only in-frame clones appear in the TCRdb table, and some are missing; sequencing was by immunoSEQ multiplex PCR. The repertoire holds about 170,000 clones, with approximately 77% as singletons. The sequencing input was PBMCs. The source of these receptors is a male donor in good health and CMV-seronegative. Each CDR3 is given with its conserved first and last residue. The order of the fields is J gene, D gene, clone size, V gene, CDR3 DNA, CDR3 protein. A D gene is named only where the DNA matches it firmly. Clone size, where shown, is once, few, many, or a class for clones that have expanded.

TRBJ2-7,NA,NA,TRBV5-6,TGTGCCAGCAGCTTGTTGGGCGCCTACGAGCAGTACTTC,CASSLLGAYEQYF
TRBJ2-7,NA,NA,TRBV11-3,TGTGCCAGCAGCGTTACGACAGGCTACGAGCAGTACTTC,CASSVTTGYEQYF
TRBJ2-1,NA,NA,TRBV6-4,TGTGCCAGCAGTGAGTCATCAAGAAGCCCACAGTTCTTC,CASSESSRSPQFF
TRBJ1-4,TRBD1,NA,TRBV27,TGTGCCAGCAGTTTATACACAGGGGGCGCGGCTGCAAAACTGCTTTTT,CASSLYTGGAAAKLLF
TRBJ1-1,NA,once,TRBV6-5,TGTGCCAGCAGTTACTCGAGGGCTCTTGAAGCTTTCTTT,CASSYSRALEAFF
TRBJ2-2,NA,NA,TRBV5-1,TGCGCCAGCAGCTTGGGGGCAGAAACCGGGGAGCTGTTTTTT,CASSLGAETGELFF
TRBJ2-7,NA,NA,TRBV7-9,TGTTCCAGCAGCGGGTCGGGATTTAGCTCCTACGAGCAGTACTTC,CSSSGSGFSSYEQYF
TRBJ1-5,TRBD1,NA,TRBV19,TGTGCCAGTAGTATATCTCAGGGGGCCGGGCAGCCCCAGCATTTT,CASSISQGAGQPQHF
TRBJ1-6,NA,NA,TRBV30,TGTGCCTGGAGTGGTACAGGGTCCTATAATTCACCCCTCCACTTT,CAWSGTGSYNSPLHF
TRBJ2-3,TRBD2,NA,TRBV5-1,TGCGCCAGCAGCCCGGGACTAGCGGCTAGCACAGATACGCAGTATTTT,CASSPGLAASTDTQYF
TRBJ1-5,NA,NA,TRBV7-2,TGTGCCAGCAGCTATGCGAATCAGCCCCAGCATTTT,CASSYANQPQHF
TRBJ1-5,NA,NA,TRBV28,TGTGCCAGCCTTGGGGGCGCTCCCCTTCGGCCCCAGCATTTT,CASLGGAPLRPQHF
TRBJ1-3,NA,NA,TRBV6-5,TGTGCCACCCTTTTACAGGAGGGAATCTACAACACCATATATTTT,CATLLQEGIYNTIYF
TRBJ2-5,NA,once,TRBV4-1,TGCGCCAGCAGCCAAGGCGGGGCGGAGACCCAGTACTTC,CASSQGGAETQYF
TRBJ1-2,NA,NA,TRBV11-2,TGTGCCAGCAGTGAGACACTCTATGGCTACACCTTC,CASSETLYGYTF
TRBJ1-4,TRBD1,NA,TRBV28,TGTGCCAGCACCCTAACAGGGGGCTCGGAAAAACTGTTTTTT,CASTLTGGSEKLFF
TRBJ1-2,NA,NA,TRBV28,TGTGCCAGCAGTTTAGCCCCGGTGGGAGGGGGGGTTTATGGCTACACCTTC,CASSLAPVGGGVYGYTF
TRBJ2-1,TRBD1,once,TRBV18,TGTGCCAGCTCTAAAGGACAGGGGGCATTTATTGATGAGCAGTTCTTC,CASSKGQGAFIDEQFF